The rows below give T cell receptor beta chains drawn from one sample of a study of Graves' ophthalmopathy and Graves' hyperthyroidism. One entry per CDR3 protein, called by TCRdb with MiXCR from the multiplex PCR reads. This sample yields some 240,000 distinct CDR3 sequences, of which 45% are seen a single time; roughly half belongs to the top ten. The sequencing sample was made of peripheral blood. These receptors all stem from an adult man with Graves' ophthalmopathy. Both conserved end residues are part of each CDR3. Fields, in order: J gene, clone size, D gene, V gene, CDR3 protein, CDR3 DNA. A D gene is named only where the DNA matches it firmly. Expanded clones are given a class, and other clones once, few, many or no size at all.

J: TRBJ2-2; size: .; D: .; V: TRBV10-3; CDR3: CATAARPADTGELFF; DNA: TGTGCCACCGCTGCCCGGCCAGCCGACACCGGGGAGCTGTTTTTT
J: TRBJ2-5; size: .; D: TRBD2; V: TRBV9; CDR3: CASSVGDSGETQYF; DNA: TGTGCCAGCAGCGTAGGGGATAGCGGGGAGACCCAGTACTTC
J: TRBJ1-2; size: .; D: .; V: TRBV6-5; CDR3: CASRDGTVYGYTF; DNA: TGTGCCAGCAGGGACGGGACGGTCTATGGCTACACCTTC
J: TRBJ1-5; size: .; D: .; V: TRBV20-1; CDR3: CSASGLAGGFSNQPQHF; DNA: TGCAGTGCTAGTGGTCTAGCGGGAGGATTTAGCAATCAGCCCCAGCATTTT
J: TRBJ2-7; size: .; D: TRBD2; V: TRBV6-1; CDR3: CASTQGGTSVYEQYF; DNA: TGTGCCAGCACCCAAGGGGGGACTAGCGTCTACGAGCAGTACTTC
J: TRBJ2-2; size: few; D: .; V: TRBV19; CDR3: CASSVSSFDTGELFF; DNA: TGTGCCAGTAGTGTTTCTAGCTTCGACACCGGGGAGCTGTTTTTT
J: TRBJ2-1; size: .; D: TRBD2; V: TRBV7-9; CDR3: CASSSPSTSGGAQSGVEQFF; DNA: TGTGCCAGCAGTTCCCCCTCGACTAGCGGGGGGGCCCAATCCGGTGTTGAGCAGTTCTTC
J: TRBJ1-2; size: few; D: .; V: TRBV6-5; CDR3: CASSGLSRGASDGYTF; DNA: TGTGCCAGCAGTGGACTATCCCGGGGCGCGTCCGATGGCTACACCTTC
J: TRBJ1-5; size: .; D: TRBD1; V: TRBV19; CDR3: CASSMDTGAVQPQHF; DNA: TGTGCCAGTAGTATGGATACAGGGGCTGTGCAGCCCCAGCATTTT
J: TRBJ1-4; size: few; D: .; V: TRBV7-9; CDR3: CASSSLQGRGEKLFF; DNA: TGTGCCAGCAGTTCCCTCCAGGGGCGTGGTGAAAAACTGTTTTTT
J: TRBJ1-6; size: .; D: TRBD1; V: TRBV9; CDR3: CASSAQGANSPLHF; DNA: TGTGCCAGCAGCGCCCAGGGGGCTAATTCACCCCTCCACTTT
J: TRBJ1-6; size: once; D: .; V: TRBV10-2; CDR3: CASRDLGSNSPLHF; DNA: TGCGCCAGCAGAGACCTAGGTTCAAATTCACCCCTCCACTTT
J: TRBJ2-7; size: .; D: TRBD2; V: TRBV19; CDR3: CASSRGLAGVEQYF; DNA: TGTGCCAGTAGCCGCGGACTAGCGGGAGTTGAGCAGTACTTC
J: TRBJ2-6; size: .; D: TRBD2; V: TRBV10-3; CDR3: CAISALSGGDPDSGANVLTF; DNA: TGTGCCATCAGTGCACTTAGCGGGGGGGACCCAGACTCTGGGGCCAACGTCCTGACTTTC
J: TRBJ1-3; size: .; D: TRBD1; V: TRBV4-1; CDR3: CASSPSQGATSWNTIYF; DNA: TGCGCCAGCAGCCCTTCCCAGGGGGCGACGTCTTGGAACACCATATATTTT
J: TRBJ1-1; size: .; D: TRBD1; V: TRBV11-2; CDR3: CAGSGRTGNINTEAFF; DNA: TGTGCCGGCAGCGGACGGACAGGGAACATCAACACTGAAGCTTTCTTT
J: TRBJ1-4; size: few; D: .; V: TRBV10-2; CDR3: CASSEEGRGNEKLFF; DNA: TGCGCCAGCAGTGAGGAGGGACGGGGTAATGAAAAACTGTTTTTT
J: TRBJ2-5; size: few; D: .; V: TRBV15; CDR3: CATSQGWEKTQYF; DNA: TGTGCCACCAGCCAGGGGTGGGAGAAGACCCAGTACTTC
J: TRBJ2-7; size: many; D: TRBD2; V: TRBV10-3; CDR3: CAISELAGGPNSYEQYF; DNA: TGTGCCATCAGTGAACTAGCGGGAGGGCCTAATTCCTACGAGCAGTACTTC
J: TRBJ2-7; size: .; D: .; V: TRBV20-1; CDR3: CSASPRLNEQYF; DNA: TGCAGTGCTAGTCCACGCTTGAACGAGCAGTACTTC
J: TRBJ2-2; size: .; D: .; V: TRBV5-1; CDR3: CASSLAPKNTGELFF; DNA: TGCGCCAGCAGCTTAGCCCCGAAAAACACCGGGGAGCTGTTTTTT
J: TRBJ2-3; size: .; D: .; V: TRBV7-9; CDR3: CASSLDGGGADTQYF; DNA: TGTGCCAGCAGCTTAGACGGGGGAGGCGCAGATACGCAGTATTTT